This passage covers 9 T cell receptor beta chains from one sample sequenced in a study of blood T cell repertoires in COVID-19. Only in-frame clones appear in the TCRdb table, and some are missing; sequencing was by immunoSEQ multiplex PCR. The sample gives about 33,000 clones, just over 85% of which show up once; approximately 6.8% is in the top ten. The specimen sequenced was peripheral blood. The receptors derive from a human donor in a cohort sampled during active COVID-19.

The chain couples TRBV7-2 to TRBJ1-3; no clear D gene. In germline, CDR1 is SGHTA, CDR2 FQGNSA. V was trimmed by 3 bases and J by 0 bases, leaving 6 bases between them. The CDR3 consists of 14 residues. The CDR3 loop reads CASSFGSSGNTIYF. DNA for the CDR3: TGTGCCAGCAGCTTCGGGAGCTCTGGAAACACCATATATTTT.

The chain links TRBV19 to TRBJ2-3, with 9 bases fitting TRBD2. This CDR3 region has 17 residues. Germline CDR1 LNHDA, CDR2 SQIVND (reference sequence). Trimming removed 4 bases from V and 0 bases from J; junction bases left unmatched: 8. CDR3 bases: TGTGCCAGTAGTAAAGGTCGCGGGGGGGCTAGCACAGATACGCAGTATTTT. Translation gives CASSKGRGGASTDTQYF. Drawing the rest from reference TRBV19 and TRBJ2-3, the complete variable domain is DGGITQSPKYLFRKEGQNVTLSCEQNLNHDAMYWYRQDPGQGLRLIYYSQIVNDFQKGDIAEGYSVSREKKESFPLTVTSAQKNPTAFYLCASSKGRGGASTDTQYFGPGTRLTVL.

This clone was seen more than once but under ten times. The chain joins TRBV6-6 to TRBJ1-4; perhaps TRBD1 as D (5 bases). The germline V gene has CDR1 MNHNY and CDR2 SVGAGI (reference sequence). Trimming left V 9 bases short and J 8 bases short, with 22 bases between. The CDR3 consists of 15 residues. This CDR3 reads CASTKSGFSLEKLFF. In nucleotides, the CDR3 is TGTGCCAGTACAAAATCAGGGTTCTCGCTCGAAAAACTGTTTTTT.

This clone has only a few counts. V gene TRBV28 combines with J gene TRBJ1-2; 8 nucleotides line up with TRBD1. V shed 6 bases, J shed 6 bases, and the junction held 9 bases outside the gene matches. CDR1 is MDHEN and CDR2 is SYDVKM in the germline V gene. The CDR3 runs to 14 residues. CDR3 sequence (DNA): TGTGCCAGCAGGGCGGGACAGGTCGACGATGGCTACACCTTC. This gives the protein CASRAGQVDDGYTF.

The chain joins TRBV5-4 to TRBJ2-5; 12 bases agree with TRBD2. Per germline, CDR1 SGHNT and CDR2 YYREEE (reference sequence). V shed 4 bases and J 5 bases; nucleotides not matched to a gene: 6. This CDR3 is built from 15 residues. This CDR3 is CASSPRLAGAETQYF. For the CDR3, the DNA is TGTGCCAGCAGCCCGAGACTAGCGGGGGCGGAGACCCAGTACTTC. The full variable domain, rest sourced from reference TRBV5-4 and TRBJ2-5, is ETGVTQSPTHLIKTRGQQVTLRCSSQSGHNTVSWYQQALGQGPQFIFQYYREEENGRGNFPPRFSGLQFPNYSSELNVNALELDDSALYLCASSPRLAGAETQYFGPGTRLLVL.

This clone was picked up one time. The genes are TRBV7-9 and TRBJ2-7; 8 bases match TRBD1. With 4 bases clipped from V and 6 bases from J, the junction kept 17 bases outside the gene matches. CDR1 is SEHNR, CDR2 FQNEAQ, per germline (reference sequence). The CDR3 covers 17 residues. The CDR3 DNA is TGTGCCAGCAGCTCTCGGGACAGGCCCAAAGTCGTTCCCGAGCAGTACTTC. Amino acids: CASSSRDRPKVVPEQYF. Full variable domain (missing parts from reference TRBV7-9 and TRBJ2-7): DTGVSQNPRHKITKRGQNVTFRCDPISEHNRLYWYRQTLGQGPEFLTYFQNEAQLEKSRLLSDRFSAERPKGSFSTLEIQRTEQGDSAMYLCASSSRDRPKVVPEQYFGPGTRLTVT.

V gene TRBV14 combines with J gene TRBJ2-5; 8 nucleotides agree with TRBD1. The CDR3 contains 14 residues. Germline V gene data show CDR1 as SGHDN and CDR2 as FVKESK. J was trimmed by 5 bases and V by 5 bases; bases with no gene match: 7. The CDR3 DNA reads as TGTGCCAGCAGCGGCAGACAGGGGATGGAGACCCAGTACTTC. It yields the protein CASSGRQGMETQYF.

The chain links TRBV7-6 to TRBJ2-5, with 9 bases that match TRBD1. This CDR3 is built from 17 residues. V lost 5 bases, J lost 3 bases, and 13 bases stayed unmatched. Germline values: CDR1 SGHVS, CDR2 FNYEAQ. The CDR3 loop reads CASSPRPGQGEEETQYF. In DNA, the CDR3 is TGTGCCAGCAGCCCAAGACCGGGACAGGGAGAGGAAGAGACCCAGTACTTC. Variable domain in full (rest from reference TRBV7-6 and TRBJ2-5): GAGVSQSPRYKVTKRGQDVALRCDPISGHVSLYWYRQALGQGPEFLTYFNYEAQQDKSGLPNDRFSAERPEGSISTLTIQRTEQRDSAMYRCASSPRPGQGEEETQYFGPGTRLLVL.

For the CDR3, the DNA is TGTGCCAGCAGCCCAGAGGGCTACGATTACGAGCAGTACTTC. As protein: CASSPEGYDYEQYF. The chain couples TRBV9 to TRBJ2-7; perhaps TRBD2 as D (5 bases). The CDR3 consists of 14 residues. The germline V gene has CDR1 SGDLS and CDR2 YYNGEE. V was shortened by 4 bases and J by 4 bases, with 15 bases between the two germline ends.